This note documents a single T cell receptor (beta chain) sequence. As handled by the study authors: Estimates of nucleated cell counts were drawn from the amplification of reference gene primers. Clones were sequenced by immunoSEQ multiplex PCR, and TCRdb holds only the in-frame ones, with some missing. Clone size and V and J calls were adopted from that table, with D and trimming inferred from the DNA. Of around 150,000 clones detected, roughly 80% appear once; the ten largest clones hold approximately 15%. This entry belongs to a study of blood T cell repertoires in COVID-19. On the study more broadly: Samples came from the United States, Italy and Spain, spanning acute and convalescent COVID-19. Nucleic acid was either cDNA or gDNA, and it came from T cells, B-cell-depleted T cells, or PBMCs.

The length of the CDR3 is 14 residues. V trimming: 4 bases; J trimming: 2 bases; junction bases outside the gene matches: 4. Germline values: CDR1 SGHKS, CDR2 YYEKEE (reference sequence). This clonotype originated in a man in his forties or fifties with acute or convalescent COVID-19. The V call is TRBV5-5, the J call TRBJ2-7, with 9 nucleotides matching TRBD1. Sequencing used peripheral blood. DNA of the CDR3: TGTGCCAGCAGCCCCGGGACAGGGACCTACGAGCAGTACTTC. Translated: CASSPGTGTYEQYF.